This T cell receptor (beta chain) was sequenced for a study of OX40 agonist ivuxolimab in advanced cancers. Study details: Partial responses were achieved by three patients: one hepatocellular carcinoma, two cutaneous melanoma. Overall study results and limits: Compared with others, partial responders at 0.1-3.0 mg/kg displayed clonal expansion among the lowest.

Germline-derived CDR1 and CDR2 are MNHEY and SVGAGI. This CDR3 is 13 amino acids long. V lost 2 bases and J 4 bases, leaving 6 bases between the germline ends. Sequencing used immunoSEQ multiplex PCR; TCRdb keeps in-frame clones, though not all of them. The data contain nearly 80,000 clones, approximately 94% of them singletons. In regard to this clone: Its antigen is not identified. Different DNA sequences within this sample yield the same CDR3.

The chain combines TRBV6-5 with TRBJ1-5; tentatively, D is TRBD1 (5 bases). The receptor was derived from an adult with an advanced solid tumor such as melanoma, head and neck, liver or kidney cancer. Source: CD4+ or CD8+ T cells sorted from blood, taken in a trial of the OX40 agonist ivuxolimab. The CDR3: CASSYGGNQPQHF. DNA for the CDR3: TGTGCCAGCAGTTACGGGGGGAATCAGCCCCAGCATTTT.